The present T cell receptor (beta chain) was sequenced within a study of T cell repertoires in ileal Crohn's disease. The repertoire was sequenced with immunoSEQ multiplex PCR; TCRdb's copy has only in-frame clones and lacks some. In the table there are 2,400 or so clones, 65% to 80% of which are singletons. Input material: ileal tissue. This sequence originates from an adult with Crohn's disease.

In DNA form, the CDR3 reads TGTGCCAGCAGCAAAGAGTGCCCCCGGGACACCCTTCAGCCCCAGCATTTT. It yields the protein CASSKECPRDTLQPQHF. The chain joins TRBV21-1 to TRBJ1-5; the DNA was not used to check the table's D call, TRBD1. TRBV21-1 is termed a pseudogene. This CDR3 contains 17 residues.